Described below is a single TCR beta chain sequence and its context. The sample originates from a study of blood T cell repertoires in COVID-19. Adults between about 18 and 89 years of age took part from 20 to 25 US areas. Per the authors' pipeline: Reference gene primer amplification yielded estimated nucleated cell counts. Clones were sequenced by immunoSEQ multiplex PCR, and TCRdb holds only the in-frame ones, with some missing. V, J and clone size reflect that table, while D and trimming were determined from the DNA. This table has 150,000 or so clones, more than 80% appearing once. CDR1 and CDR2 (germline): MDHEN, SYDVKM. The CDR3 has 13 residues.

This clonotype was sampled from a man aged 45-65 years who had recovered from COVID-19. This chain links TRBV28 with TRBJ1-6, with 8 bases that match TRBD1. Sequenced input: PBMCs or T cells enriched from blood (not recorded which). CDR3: CGTSGTGNSPLHF. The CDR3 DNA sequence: TGTGGCACTTCCGGGACAGGTAATTCACCCCTCCACTTT.